The 20 T cell receptor beta chains below come from one sample, sequenced in a study of identical twins. TCRdb independently ran MiXCR on the 5' RACE reads; one entry per CDR3 protein. There are 230,000 or so distinct CDR3 sequences in the sample; around 8.8% occur only once, and 2.5% to 3.5% lies in the top ten. Another study also made use of these data, one on yellow fever vaccine responses in identical twins.

Specimen: CD8+ T cells sorted from blood. Receptor source: a woman under 30 in good health.

V gene TRBV27 combines with J gene TRBJ2-7, with 9 bases aligning to TRBD2. Germline assignment: CDR1 MNHEY and CDR2 SMNVEV (reference sequence). The CDR3 has 18 amino acids. Losses at the gene ends were 5 bases for V and 2 bases for J; bases not matched to a gene: 16. CDR3 residues: CASSPHLFEREAPYEQYF. Written as DNA, the CDR3 is TGTGCCAGCAGTCCCCACCTTTTCGAGCGGGAGGCCCCCTACGAGCAGTACTTC.

The chain combines TRBV20-1 with TRBJ2-5; D unresolved. The CDR3 has 14 residues. The germline V and J ends were trimmed by 3 bases and 2 bases, with 13 bases remaining between them. Germline V gene sequence: CDR1 DFQATT, CDR2 SNEGSKA (reference sequence). The CDR3 nucleotides read TGCAGTGCTAGGGGTGAAGAGGCGCAAGAGACCCAGTACTTC. Encoded protein: CSARGEEAQETQYF.

The chain joins TRBV2 to TRBJ2-1; tentatively, D is TRBD2 (7 bases). The CDR3 has 16 residues. The germline gives CDR1 SNHLY, CDR2 FYNNEI. Trimming took 6 bases from V and 6 from J, leaving 21 bases between them. The CDR3 here is CASRTYAGAVSNEQFF. The CDR3 region has the DNA TGTGCCAGCAGGACCTATGCGGGGGCGGTTTCCAATGAGCAGTTCTTC.

Ten or more counts support this clonotype. The chain links TRBV7-9 to TRBJ2-3; 16 bases map to TRBD2. V was pared by 5 bases and J by 4 bases, with 3 bases of the junction left unmatched. This CDR3 contains 16 residues. Germline V CDR1 and CDR2: SEHNR, FQNEAQ (reference sequence). The CDR3 is CASSLGLAGGPDTQYF. The CDR3, as DNA: TGTGCCAGCAGCCTGGGACTAGCGGGGGGGCCAGATACGCAGTATTTT. The complete variable domain, with remaining parts taken from reference TRBV7-9 and TRBJ2-3, reads DTGVSQNPRHKITKRGQNVTFRCDPISEHNRLYWYRQTLGQGPEFLTYFQNEAQLEKSRLLSDRFSAERPKGSFSTLEIQRTEQGDSAMYLCASSLGLAGGPDTQYFGPGTRLTVL.

The CDR3 nucleotides are TGTGCCAGCAGCCTGGGAGGGATAGCGGACAACAATGAGCAGTTCTTC. This encodes CASSLGGIADNNEQFF. The chain joins TRBV4-2 to TRBJ2-1; 7 bases align to TRBD2. The CDR3 is 16 amino acids. Germline CDR1 reads LGHNA; CDR2 reads YNFKEQ. V gave up 4 bases and J gave up 5 bases; unmatched junction bases: 11.

This clonotype was detected ten times or more. The chain combines TRBV12-3 or TRBV12-4 with TRBJ2-7; maybe TRBD1 (5 bases). This CDR3 has 17 residues. Between the trimmed V and J ends, which lost 6 bases and 3 bases, there was a span of 24 bases. The DNA for the CDR3 is TGTGCCAGCAGCGGTCCAGGGCCCTCCCACCTCGGCTACGAGCAGTACTTC. Its translation is CASSGPGPSHLGYEQYF.

This clonotype was found many times. CDR3 region: CASSLTDGQGNTEAFF. The CDR3 coding sequence is TGTGCCAGCAGCCTAACTGACGGACAGGGCAACACTGAAGCTTTCTTT. This chain joins TRBV7-9 and TRBJ1-1, with 8 bases identical to TRBD1. V lost 5 bases to trimming and J lost 2 bases; unmatched junction nucleotides: 10. Germline V gene lookup returns CDR1 SEHNR and CDR2 FQNEAQ (reference sequence). The CDR3 sequence is 16 residues long.

The chain couples TRBV4-1 to TRBJ2-1; 13 bases map to TRBD2. V lost 4 bases to trimming and J lost 8 bases; unmatched junction nucleotides: 5. CDR3 size: 15 residues. CDR1 MGHRA and CDR2 YSYEKL come from the germline V gene. The CDR3 loop is CASSLGTSGTDEQFF. CDR3 sequence (DNA): TGCGCCAGCAGCCTTGGGACTAGCGGGACCGATGAGCAGTTCTTC.

The V call is TRBV5-6, the J call TRBJ2-1, with a possible D match to TRBD2 (5 bases). CDR3 size: 12 residues. The germline V gene has CDR1 SGHDT and CDR2 YYEEEE. Trimming cost V 6 bases and J 3 bases, with 7 bases left between them. The CDR3 DNA reads as TGTGCCAGCAACGCGGGCTACAATGAGCAGTTCTTC. This codes for CASNAGYNEQFF.

The chain carries TRBV9 and TRBJ2-5; TRBD1 matches at 11 bases. Germline V gene sequence: CDR1 SGDLS, CDR2 YYNGEE. The CDR3 loop spans 17 amino acids. Trimming at V came to 3 bases and at J to 1 base, leaving 8 bases not matched to a gene. CDR3 sequence reads: CASSASMGQGVQETQYF. CDR3 nucleotide sequence: TGTGCCAGCAGCGCATCAATGGGACAGGGGGTCCAAGAGACCCAGTACTTC. The whole variable domain, remainder taken from reference TRBV9 and TRBJ2-5, is DSGVTQTPKHLITATGQRVTLRCSPRSGDLSVYWYQQSLDQGLQFLIQYYNGEERAKGNILERFSAQQFPDLHSELNLSSLELGDSALYFCASSASMGQGVQETQYFGPGTRLLVL.

This clonotype has more than one count but fewer than ten. The chain employs TRBV6-5 and TRBJ1-2; 7 bases line up with TRBD1. CDR1 MNHEY and CDR2 SVGAGI come from the germline V gene. The J segment lost 5 bases and the V segment lost 2 bases, leaving 8 bases of the junction unmatched. This CDR3 spans 15 amino acids. The CDR3 region is CASSYKGRGWYGYTF. The CDR3 DNA sequence: TGTGCCAGCAGTTACAAGGGCAGGGGGTGGTATGGCTACACCTTC.

This clonotype showed up many times. This sequence joins TRBV12-3 or TRBV12-4 and TRBJ2-7; D not certain. The CDR3 has 12 amino acids. Trimming took off 0 bases at V and 3 bases at J, with 3 bases between the two ends. The CDR3 DNA sequence: TGTGCCAGCAGTTTAGCAGACTACGAGCAGTACTTC. Amino acids: CASSLADYEQYF.

Of note for this clonotype: This may be a read error: a much more frequent sequence differs by one nucleotide. The chain uses TRBV5-1 and TRBJ2-5, with TRBD1 identical over 7 bases. After removal of 1 base from V and 2 bases from J, the junction contained 5 bases not matched to a gene. Germline CDR1 and CDR2: SGHRS and YFSETQ. The length of the CDR3 is 15 residues. CDR3 sequence: CASSLPWDSQETQYF. CDR3 nucleotides: TGCGCCAGCAGCTTGCCTTGGGACAGTCAAGAGACCCAGTACTTC.

In its sample, this clonotype was seen a few times. This chain links TRBV9 with TRBJ2-6; 7 positions agree with TRBD1. This CDR3 comprises 17 residues. The germline V gene has CDR1 SGDLS and CDR2 YYNGEE. The V segment lost 5 bases and the J segment 0 bases; nucleotides outside the gene matches: 8. CDR3 nucleotides: TGTGCCAGCAGTTATTCCGGGACAGACTCTGGGGCCAACGTCCTGACTTTC. Its translation: CASSYSGTDSGANVLTF.

This clonotype came up a few times. The chain is built from TRBV6-2 or TRBV6-3 and TRBJ1-5; tentative D call: TRBD1 (5 bases). V lost 5 bases, J lost 5 bases, and 16 bases lay in between. Germline V gene sequence: CDR1 MNHEY, CDR2 SVGEGT. The CDR3 is 15 residues long. This CDR3 is CASSPEGTPDQPQHF. In nucleotides, the CDR3 is TGTGCCAGCAGTCCCGAAGGGACTCCAGATCAGCCCCAGCATTTT.

This clonotype was detected ten times or more. The genes are TRBV4-1 and TRBJ2-1; 13 positions match TRBD2. The CDR3 consists of 15 residues. CDR1 is MGHRA and CDR2 is YSYEKL in the germline V gene. The V and J ends lost 4 bases and 8 bases, in that order; junction bases with no gene match: 5. The CDR3 nucleotides are TGCGCCAGCAGCCCAGGACTAGCGGGAGTGGATGAGCAGTTCTTC. This sequence encodes CASSPGLAGVDEQFF.

The chain joins TRBV11-3 to TRBJ2-7, with D unclear. The CDR3 has 13 amino acids. Trimming shortened V by 5 bases and J by 5 bases, and 13 bases separated the two germline ends. CDR1 and CDR2 from the germline V gene are SGHNT and YENEEA. CDR3 loop: CASSPGHFNEQYF. CDR3 bases: TGTGCCAGCAGCCCCGGCCATTTCAACGAGCAGTACTTC.

The V gene is TRBV20-1, the J gene TRBJ2-7; D is perhaps TRBD2 (5 bases). Germline lookup yields CDR1 DFQATT and CDR2 SNEGSKA (reference sequence). CDR3 length: 14 amino acids. Trimming cost V 1 base and J 3 bases, with 13 bases left between them. CDR3 nucleotides: TGCAGTGCTAGAGTATCGTGGACTGTCTACGAGCAGTACTTC. It is translated as CSARVSWTVYEQYF.

The V and J genes are TRBV5-1 and TRBJ2-1, with D maybe TRBD1 (6 bases). Trimming shortened V by 3 bases and J by 8 bases, and 15 bases separated the two germline ends. The CDR3 is made up of 14 amino acids. Germline loops: CDR1 SGHRS, CDR2 YFSETQ. CDR3 DNA: TGCGCCAGCAGCTCGAGGACAGCTAGAGATGAGCAGTTCTTC. The encoded protein is CASSSRTARDEQFF.

This clonotype was seen many times. The V gene is TRBV29-1, the J gene TRBJ2-3; no reliable D call. CDR3 length: 11 residues. Trimming stripped 7 bases from V and 4 bases from J, with 9 bases between. Germline V gene sequence: CDR1 SQVTM, CDR2 ANQGSEA. CDR3 coding DNA: TGCAGCGCTTTGGCCCCAGATACGCAGTATTTT. As protein: CSALAPDTQYF.